The 30 T cell receptor beta chains below come from one sample, sequenced in a study of blood T cell repertoires in COVID-19. The repertoire was sequenced with immunoSEQ multiplex PCR; TCRdb's copy has only in-frame clones and lacks some. The sample shows approximately 30,000 clones, about 85% of them seen only once. Sequenced: peripheral blood. The receptors derive from a man aged 45 to 65 with active or convalescent COVID-19.

The chain combines TRBV29-1 with TRBJ1-2; no clear D. The CDR3 is 11 amino acids. Per the germline V gene, CDR1 is SQVTM and CDR2 is ANQGSEA. V gave up 7 bases and J gave up 6 bases, with 12 bases separating them. The DNA of the CDR3 is TGCAGCGCTTTTGGGCAGGATGGCTACACCTTC. Translation: CSAFGQDGYTF. Full variable domain (outside the CDR3, taken from reference TRBV29-1 and TRBJ1-2): SAVISQKPSRDICQRGTSLTIQCQVDSQVTMMFWYRQQPGQSLTLIATANQGSEATYESGFVIDKFPISRPNLTFSTLTVSNMSPEDSSIYLCSAFGQDGYTFGSGTRLTVV.

This clone has only one observation. The chain joins TRBV27 to TRBJ2-7; 7 bases agree with TRBD2. There are 14 residues in the CDR3. J gave up 5 bases and V 6 bases, and 10 bases lay outside the gene matches. Germline lookup yields CDR1 MNHEY and CDR2 SMNVEV (reference sequence). The CDR3 DNA reads as TGTGCCAGCAGCCCCGGACTAGGGATAAACGAGCAGTACTTC. It encodes CASSPGLGINEQYF.

This rearrangement joins TRBV4-1 to TRBJ1-2; D not certain. Looked up from germline, CDR1 is MGHRA and CDR2 is YSYEKL. This CDR3 is built from 16 residues. The V and J ends lost 0 bases and 3 bases respectively, with 14 bases between them. The CDR3: CASSQDKERGHYGYTF. The CDR3 DNA reads as TGCGCCAGCAGCCAAGATAAGGAACGCGGTCACTATGGCTACACCTTC.

V is TRBV28 and J is TRBJ1-2; weak D call: TRBD1 (5 bases). Trimming pared 5 bases from V and 2 bases from J, leaving 18 bases between. Germline CDR1 reads MDHEN; CDR2 reads SYDVKM. The CDR3 has 16 residues. The CDR3 protein is CASSHTLRGSNYGYTF. DNA for the CDR3: TGTGCCAGCAGTCACACCCTAAGGGGTTCGAACTATGGCTACACCTTC.

This CDR3 reads CASSIGSGRALDNEQFF. The CDR3 DNA sequence: TGTGCCAGTAGTATAGGTAGCGGGAGGGCCCTGGACAATGAGCAGTTCTTC. V gene TRBV19 combines with J gene TRBJ2-1, with 11 bases lining up with TRBD2. Germline CDR1 reads LNHDA; CDR2 reads SQIVND (reference sequence). The J segment lost 5 bases and the V segment lost 1 base, leaving 7 bases of the junction unmatched. The CDR3 extends over 17 amino acids.

The V call is TRBV12-3 or TRBV12-4, the J call TRBJ1-1; 7 bases agree with TRBD1. This CDR3 has 11 residues. The ends lost 6 bases at V and 11 bases at J; junction bases unmatched: 6. In nucleotides, the CDR3 is TGTGCCAGCAGCCGACAGGGATACGCTTTCTTT. It translates to CASSRQGYAFF.

The V call is TRBV30, the J call TRBJ2-1, with TRBD2 matching 11 bases. In germline, CDR1 is GTSNPN, CDR2 SVGIG (reference sequence). V trimming: 0 bases; J trimming: 9 bases; junction bases outside the gene matches: 10. The CDR3 spans 16 residues. Here the CDR3 reads CAWSVLTSGRFGEQFF. In DNA, the CDR3 is TGTGCCTGGAGTGTACTCACTAGCGGGAGATTCGGTGAGCAGTTCTTC.

The chain employs TRBV5-1 and TRBJ2-3, with 7 bases fitting TRBD1. The CDR3 consists of 14 residues. V was clipped by 1 base and J by 6 bases; unmatched bases: 5. Germline CDR1 SGHRS, CDR2 YFSETQ. CDR3 nucleotide sequence: TGCGCCAGCAGCTTGAGGGGGCCGGTGGATACGCAGTATTTT. Its translation: CASSLRGPVDTQYF.

The chain uses TRBV7-3 and TRBJ1-6; D perhaps matches TRBD1 (5 bases). Germline V gene lookup returns CDR1 SGHTA and CDR2 FQGTGA. This CDR3 spans 15 amino acids. Trimming took off 6 bases at V and 7 bases at J, with 16 bases between the two ends. The CDR3 bases are TGTGCCAGCAGTCCCTGGGGGGGACCAAATTCACCCCTCCACTTT. As protein: CASSPWGGPNSPLHF. The whole variable domain, remainder taken from reference TRBV7-3 and TRBJ1-6, is GAGVSQTPSNKVTEKGKYVELRCDPISGHTALYWYRQSLGQGPEFLIYFQGTGAADDSGLPNDRFFAVRPEGSVSTLKIQRTERGDSAVYLCASSPWGGPNSPLHFGNGTRLTVT.

This clone has a handful of counts. J is TRBJ1-2 and V is TRBV6-5, with D possibly matching TRBD1 (5 bases). The CDR3 is 15 residues long. Germline CDR1 MNHEY, CDR2 SVGAGI. Trimming took 10 bases from V and 1 from J, leaving 19 bases between them. The CDR3 here is CATWGQGKINYGYTF. CDR3 in DNA: TGTGCCACCTGGGGCCAGGGCAAGATTAACTATGGCTACACCTTC.

V usage is TRBV28 and J usage is TRBJ2-1, with 12 nucleotides matching TRBD1. V was pared by 4 bases and J by 7 bases, with 5 bases of the junction left unmatched. CDR1 and CDR2 from the germline V gene are MDHEN and SYDVKM. This CDR3 is 15 amino acids long. The DNA of the CDR3 is TGTGCCAGCAGTTCTCCGGGACAGGGGGCGAATGAGCAGTTCTTC. It is translated as CASSSPGQGANEQFF.

CDR3 sequence (DNA): TGTGCCAGCAGTAATAACTTCAATGAGCAGTTCTTC. Translating gives CASSNNFNEQFF. This chain connects TRBV6-2 or TRBV6-3 to TRBJ2-1; D not resolved. With 5 bases removed from V and 6 bases from J, the gap between germline ends came to 8 bases. Germline loops: CDR1 MNHEY, CDR2 SVGEGT. There are 12 residues in the CDR3.

The chain has TRBV19 and TRBJ1-5; the D gene is possibly TRBD1 (6 bases). The CDR3 loop spans 16 amino acids. Trimming removed 4 bases from V and 0 bases from J, with 13 bases in between. Germline V gene sequence: CDR1 LNHDA, CDR2 SQIVND (reference sequence). The CDR3 is CASSTPGHYSNQPQHF. The CDR3 nucleotides read TGTGCCAGTAGTACTCCGGGACACTATAGCAATCAGCCCCAGCATTTT.

The rearrangement links TRBV3-1 (or the pseudogene TRBV3-2) to TRBJ2-7; tentative D call: TRBD2 (6 bases). V was pared by 4 bases and J by 5 bases, with 15 bases between. The CDR3 runs to 14 residues. In germline, CDR1 is LGHDT, CDR2 YNNKEL (reference sequence). CDR3 loop: CASSPVGGWHEQYF. DNA of the CDR3: TGTGCCAGCAGCCCCGTCGGAGGGTGGCACGAGCAGTACTTC.

The rearrangement links TRBV4-2 to TRBJ2-3; 8 bases are shared with TRBD2. Trimming at V came to 1 base and at J to 5 bases, leaving 11 bases not matched to a gene. Germline CDR1 and CDR2: LGHNA and YNFKEQ. The CDR3 is 17 residues long. In DNA form, the CDR3 reads TGTGCCAGCAGCCAAGGGGACCGCGCGGGGGGCCGAGATACGCAGTATTTT. It is translated as CASSQGDRAGGRDTQYF.

V and J are TRBV12-5 and TRBJ1-1, with D unclear. Germline values: CDR1 LGHNT, CDR2 FRNRAP. V lost 6 bases and J 8 bases, leaving 10 bases between the germline ends. The CDR3 is made up of 11 amino acids. In DNA, the CDR3 is TGTGCTAGTGGGCCTAACAGAGAAGCTTTCTTT. It is translated as CASGPNREAFF. Together with reference TRBV12-5 and TRBJ1-1, the CDR3 gives the full variable domain: DARVTQTPRHKVTEMGQEVTMRCQPILGHNTVFWYRQTMMQGLELLAYFRNRAPLDDSGMPKDRFSAEMPDATLATLKIQPSEPRDSAVYFCASGPNREAFFGQGTRLTVV.

The chain uses TRBV7-3 and TRBJ2-1, with D uncertain. The V end was cut by 2 bases, the J end by 6 bases, with 8 bases between. The CDR3 sequence is 13 residues long. From germline, CDR1 is SGHTA and CDR2 FQGTGA. The DNA for the CDR3 is TGTGCCAGCAGCTTACTTAGCCCCAATGAGCAGTTCTTC. Translation: CASSLLSPNEQFF.

This clone came up once. V is TRBV10-1 and J is TRBJ2-1, with 9 bases fitting TRBD2. The CDR3 runs to 14 residues. The V gene's germline CDR1 is WNHNN and CDR2 SYGVQD (reference sequence). The ends lost 4 bases at V and 6 bases at J; junction bases unmatched: 4. This chain's CDR3 is CASSGLAGFNEQFF. The CDR3 DNA reads TGCGCCAGCAGTGGGCTAGCGGGATTCAATGAGCAGTTCTTC.

This chain connects TRBV6-2 or TRBV6-3 to TRBJ1-1; maybe TRBD1 (5 bases). CDR3 size: 16 residues. CDR1 MNHEY and CDR2 SVGEGT come from the germline V gene. V lost 7 bases and J lost 1, with 19 bases in between. CDR3 in amino acids: CASIPLGAASNTEAFF. Written as DNA, the CDR3 is TGTGCCAGCATCCCCCTTGGGGCGGCTTCGAACACTGAAGCTTTCTTT.

The V call is TRBV3-1 (or the pseudogene TRBV3-2), the J call TRBJ2-1, with 10 bases matching TRBD1. Unmatched junction bases numbered 3, after V lost 3 bases and J lost 4 bases. Germline CDR1 LGHDT, CDR2 YNNKEL (reference sequence). The CDR3 sequence is 15 residues long. The CDR3 DNA sequence: TGTGCCAGCAGCCAGACAGGGGGCGGTTACAATGAGCAGTTCTTC. This encodes CASSQTGGGYNEQFF.

The chain uses TRBV7-2 and TRBJ1-3; weak D call: TRBD1 (5 bases). The CDR3 totals 15 residues. Germline lookup yields CDR1 SGHTA and CDR2 FQGNSA. Trimming pared 3 bases from V and 6 bases from J, leaving 15 bases between. Here the CDR3 reads CASSLLGGKENTIYF. The CDR3 coding sequence is TGTGCCAGCAGCTTGTTGGGGGGAAAGGAAAACACCATATATTTT.

V usage is TRBV21-1 and J usage is TRBJ2-1; the table's D call, TRBD2, has no DNA check behind it. TRBV21-1 is designated a pseudogene. The CDR3 loop spans 15 amino acids. CDR3 protein: CAADGSGGPRNEQFF. In nucleotides, the CDR3 is TGTGCCGCCGACGGTTCGGGAGGGCCGCGTAATGAGCAGTTCTTC.

The rearrangement joins TRBV19 to TRBJ2-5; 12 nucleotides align to TRBD1. CDR1 and CDR2 (germline): LNHDA, SQIVND (reference sequence). The CDR3 covers 18 residues. The trim removed 6 bases at V and 0 bases at J, leaving 11 bases unmatched. The CDR3 DNA reads TGTGCCAGTAGCCTAGGGACAGGGGGCACCAGATACCAAGAGACCCAGTACTTC. Protein sequence: CASSLGTGGTRYQETQYF.

This clone was found once. The chain links TRBV10-1 to TRBJ2-5; 7 nucleotides agree with TRBD1. Losses at the gene ends were 3 bases for V and 2 bases for J; bases not matched to a gene: 3. This CDR3 region has 14 residues. CDR1 and CDR2 from the germline V gene are WNHNN and SYGVQD (reference sequence). In nucleotides, the CDR3 is TGCGCCAGCAGTGACCCGGGACAGCAAGAGACCCAGTACTTC. Its translation is CASSDPGQQETQYF.

The chain uses TRBV19 and TRBJ1-3; 8 bases are shared with TRBD1. V trimming: 5 bases; J trimming: 0 bases; junction bases outside the gene matches: 3. The CDR3 consists of 15 residues. Germline CDR1 and CDR2: LNHDA and SQIVND (reference sequence). The CDR3 DNA reads TGTGCCAGTAGTCGGGACAGGAACTCTGGAAACACCATATATTTT. Translation gives CASSRDRNSGNTIYF.

This rearrangement joins TRBV28 to TRBJ1-2; no clear D gene. With 8 bases removed from V and 4 bases from J, the gap between germline ends came to 17 bases. Germline V CDR1 and CDR2: MDHEN, SYDVKM. The CDR3 consists of 14 residues. CDR3 nucleotide sequence: TGTGCCAGCTCAAGCGGGCTGACGGGCTATGGCTACACCTTC. Its protein product is CASSSGLTGYGYTF.

The V gene is TRBV11-2, the J gene TRBJ1-1; D is possibly TRBD1 (5 bases). The CDR3 is made up of 13 amino acids. From germline, CDR1 is SGHAT and CDR2 FQNNGV. V dropped 5 bases and J dropped 2 bases, with 9 bases sitting between them. The CDR3 DNA follows: TGTGCCAGCAGCCGGGACTTTAACACTGAAGCTTTCTTT. It specifies CASSRDFNTEAFF.

The rearrangement links TRBV5-1 to TRBJ1-3; 9 bases are shared with TRBD1. Germline V lookup: CDR1 SGHRS, CDR2 YFSETQ. V trimming: 4 bases; J trimming: 0 bases; junction bases outside the gene matches: 8. The CDR3 has 17 amino acids. The CDR3 is CASSVGQGGSSGNTIYF. CDR3 DNA sequence: TGCGCCAGCAGCGTGGGACAGGGAGGTAGCTCTGGAAACACCATATATTTT.

V and J are TRBV5-5 and TRBJ1-6, with a weak D call TRBD1 (6 bases). V was pared by 4 bases and J by 6 bases, with 14 bases between. The germline CDR1 and CDR2 sequences are SGHKS and YYEKEE (reference sequence). The CDR3 length is 15 residues. CDR3 sequence (DNA): TGTGCCAGCAGCGGAACAGGGCCGGCTAATTCACCCCTCCACTTT. Translated, it gives CASSGTGPANSPLHF.

The chain joins TRBV19 to TRBJ2-3; D not resolved. Germline CDR1 LNHDA, CDR2 SQIVND (reference sequence). This CDR3 has 14 amino acids. V lost 3 bases and J 0 bases, leaving 7 bases between the germline ends. The CDR3 bases are TGTGCCAGTAGTATGCGGCAAAGCACAGATACGCAGTATTTT. Its protein is CASSMRQSTDTQYF.